Included here is one T cell receptor (beta chain) sequence, with context. The sample holds one count of this clone. Its antigen is unknown. Base quality data are lacking; no much larger clone is found one base away. Taken from cysteine to phenylalanine, the CDR3 has 14 residues. Only the CDR3 portion is preserved as DNA: 42 bases, with reading frame beginning at the first base. Deletion took 6 bases off V and 2 bases off J, with a span of 14 bases between the germline ends. Based on the germline V gene (reference sequence), the CDR1 and CDR2 sequences are LNHDA and SQIVND. The sample belongs to a study of blood T cell repertoires in COVID-19 (dated by TCRdb to 2020 to 2022). In the study overall: Samples from collaborators originated in the United States, Italy and Spain and spanned both the acute and convalescent phases of COVID-19. The material from the prospective study consisted of cDNA or gDNA derived from T cells, B-cell-depleted T cells, or PBMCs. Subjects who had been exposed to COVID-19, were actively infected with it, or had recovered from it provided the deeply sampled blood TCRbeta repertoires that made up the dataset. The repertoires were released in a freely available public database intended as a resource for research on the immune response to SARS-CoV-2. The samples were drawn from the first 160 participants of the ongoing ImmuneRACE study and from 1,254 subjects provided by 6 global collaborators. A de-identified subject ID, COVID-19 status, age in years and sex were almost always included in the sample metadata. Where available, HLA class I and class II types were taken from metadata supplied by the sample provider and were not determined by assay-based typing. Summary of the overall study and its limitations: The quantity of clinical and demographic metadata differed by source and by participant and was supplied without curation.

The collaborating institutions used their own protocols to collect whole blood in K2EDTA tubes. Collaborator samples were shipped for TCRbeta analysis as frozen whole blood, isolated PBMCs, or DNA extracted from either sample type. TCRbeta CDR3 regions were amplified from genomic DNA using the immunoSEQ Assay, a bias-controlled multiplex PCR. The study's own analysis went as follows. The number of nucleated cells in each sample was estimated from the amplification of reference gene primers within the assay. Sequence reads were collapsed and filtered to measure the absolute abundance of every unique TCRbeta CDR3 rearrangement. For each sample, productive Simpson clonality was calculated by taking the square root of Simpson's diversity index across productive rearrangements. As stored in TCRdb, this immuneACCESS dataset retains in-frame rearrangements with V and J assigned. A fraction of the clones does not appear; measured against another copy, unresolved V genes explain less than half of the discrepancy, and the remainder lacks a known reason. That table furnishes V, J and clone size, whereas the DNA furnished D and trimming. In this sample the table shows tens of thousands of clones, around 87% of which occur a single time. About 9.4% of the sample comes from the top ten.

Sequencing used peripheral blood. The clonotype originates from a human donor with acute or convalescent COVID-19. The donor label of this sample is uncertain. The V and J genes are TRBV19 and TRBJ2-7; TRBD2 might be the D gene, on 6 matching bases. The CDR3 region reads CASSAGGGPYEQYF. Read as DNA, the sequence is TGTGCCAGTAGCGCCGGGGGTGGGCCCTACGAGCAGTACTTC.